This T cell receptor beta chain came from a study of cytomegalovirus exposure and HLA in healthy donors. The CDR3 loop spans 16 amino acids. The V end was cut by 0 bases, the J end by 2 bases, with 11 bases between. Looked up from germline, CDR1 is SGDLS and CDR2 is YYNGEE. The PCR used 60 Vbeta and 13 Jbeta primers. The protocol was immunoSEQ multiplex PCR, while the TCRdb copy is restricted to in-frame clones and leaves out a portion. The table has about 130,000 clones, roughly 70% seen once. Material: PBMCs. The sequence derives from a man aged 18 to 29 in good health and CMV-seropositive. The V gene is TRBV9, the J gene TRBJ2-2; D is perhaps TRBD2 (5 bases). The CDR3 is CASSVVPAANTGELFF. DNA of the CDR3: TGTGCCAGCAGCGTAGTCCCAGCGGCAAACACCGGGGAGCTGTTTTTT. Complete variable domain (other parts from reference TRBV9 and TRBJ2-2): DSGVTQTPKHLITATGQRVTLRCSPRSGDLSVYWYQQSLDQGLQFLIQYYNGEERAKGNILERFSAQQFPDLHSELNLSSLELGDSALYFCASSVVPAANTGELFFGEGSRLTVL.